This TCR beta chain was sequenced for a study of identical twins. A few counts support this clonotype. The CDR3 length is 13 residues. Germline-derived CDR1 and CDR2 are MDHEN and SYDVKM. Trimming stripped 8 bases from V and 7 bases from J, with 17 bases between. Carrying unique molecular identifiers, the cDNA also gained a universal primer site through template switching. TCRdb itself ran the 5' RACE reads through MiXCR, one entry per CDR3 protein. In the table there are nearly 250,000 distinct CDR3 sequences, about 7.3% of which are singletons. The same specimen was also included in a second study, on yellow fever vaccine responses in identical twins.

V and J are TRBV28 and TRBJ1-2, with D perhaps TRBD1 (5 bases). The sample was memory (CD45RO+) T cells sorted from blood. The sequence was collected from a woman between 18 and 29 years old in good health. DNA of the CDR3: TGTGCCAGCGTGGGTGGTTGGGGCTTTGGCTACACCTTC. The encoded protein is CASVGGWGFGYTF.